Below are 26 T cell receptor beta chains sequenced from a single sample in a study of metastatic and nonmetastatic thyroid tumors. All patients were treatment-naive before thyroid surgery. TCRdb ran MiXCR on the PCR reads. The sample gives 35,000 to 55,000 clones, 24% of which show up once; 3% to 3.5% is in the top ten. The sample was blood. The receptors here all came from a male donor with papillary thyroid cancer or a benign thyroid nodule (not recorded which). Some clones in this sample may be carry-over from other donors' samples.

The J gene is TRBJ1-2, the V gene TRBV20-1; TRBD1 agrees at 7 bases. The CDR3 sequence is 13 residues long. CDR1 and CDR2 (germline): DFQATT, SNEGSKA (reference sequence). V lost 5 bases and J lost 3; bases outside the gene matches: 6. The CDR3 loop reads CSAQNDRDYGYTF. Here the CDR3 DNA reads TGCAGTGCTCAAAACGACAGGGACTATGGCTACACCTTC.

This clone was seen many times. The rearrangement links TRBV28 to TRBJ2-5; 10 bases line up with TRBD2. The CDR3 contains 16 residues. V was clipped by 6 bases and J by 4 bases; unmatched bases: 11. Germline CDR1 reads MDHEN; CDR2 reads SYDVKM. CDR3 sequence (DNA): TGTGCCAGCAGCCCCCCGGTAATAGCGGGAGGAGAGACCCAGTACTTC. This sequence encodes CASSPPVIAGGETQYF. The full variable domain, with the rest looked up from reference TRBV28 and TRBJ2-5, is DVKVTQSSRYLVKRTGEKVFLECVQDMDHENMFWYRQDPGLGLRLIYFSYDVKMKEKGDIPEGYSVSREKKERFSLILESASTNQTSMYLCASSPPVIAGGETQYFGPGTRLLVL.

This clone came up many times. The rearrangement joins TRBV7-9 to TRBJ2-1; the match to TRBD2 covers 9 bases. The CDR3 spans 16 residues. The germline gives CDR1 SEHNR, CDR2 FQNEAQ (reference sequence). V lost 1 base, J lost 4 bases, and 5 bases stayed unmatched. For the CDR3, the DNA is TGTGCCAGCAGCTTAGTTGCGGGAGGGGTTTACAATGAGCAGTTCTTC. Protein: CASSLVAGGVYNEQFF.

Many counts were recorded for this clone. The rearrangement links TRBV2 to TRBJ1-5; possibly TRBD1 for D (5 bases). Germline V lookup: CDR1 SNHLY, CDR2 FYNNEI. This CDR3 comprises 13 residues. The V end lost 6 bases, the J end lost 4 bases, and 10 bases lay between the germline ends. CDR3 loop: CASRGTGNQPQHF. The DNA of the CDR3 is TGTGCCAGCAGGGGGACGGGGAATCAGCCCCAGCATTTT. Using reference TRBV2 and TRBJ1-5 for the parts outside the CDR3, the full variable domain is EPEVTQTPSHQVTQMGQEVILRCVPISNHLYFYWYRQILGQKVEFLVSFYNNEISEKSEIFDDQFSVERPDGSNFTLKIRSTKLEDSAMYFCASRGTGNQPQHFGDGTRLSIL.

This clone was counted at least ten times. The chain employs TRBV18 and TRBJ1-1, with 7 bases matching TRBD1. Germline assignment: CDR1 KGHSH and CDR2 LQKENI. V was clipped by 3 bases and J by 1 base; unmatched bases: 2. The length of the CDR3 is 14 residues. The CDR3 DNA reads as TGTGCCAGCTCACCGCGACAGGGGAACACTGAAGCTTTCTTT. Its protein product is CASSPRQGNTEAFF.

The CDR3 DNA is TGTGCCAGCAGTTACTCGTGGACTAGCGGGAGAGGTTACGAGCAGTACTTC. This encodes CASSYSWTSGRGYEQYF. The chain uses TRBV6-5 and TRBJ2-7; TRBD2 agrees at 13 bases. Trimming at V came to 0 bases and at J to 4 bases, leaving 6 bases not matched to a gene. The CDR3 is 17 residues long. Germline CDR1 MNHEY, CDR2 SVGAGI.

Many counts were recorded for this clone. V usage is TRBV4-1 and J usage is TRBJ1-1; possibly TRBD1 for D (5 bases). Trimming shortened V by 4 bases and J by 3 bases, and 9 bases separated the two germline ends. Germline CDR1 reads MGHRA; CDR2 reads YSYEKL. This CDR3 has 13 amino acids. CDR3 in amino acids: CASSPTTDTEAFF. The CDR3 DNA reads TGCGCCAGCAGCCCGACGACAGACACTGAAGCTTTCTTT.

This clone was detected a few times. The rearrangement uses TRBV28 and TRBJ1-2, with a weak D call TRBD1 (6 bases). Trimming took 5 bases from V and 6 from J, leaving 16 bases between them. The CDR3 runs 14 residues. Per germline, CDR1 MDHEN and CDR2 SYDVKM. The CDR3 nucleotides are TGTGCCAGCAGTCGACAGGCTATGTATGATGGCTACACCTTC. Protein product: CASSRQAMYDGYTF.

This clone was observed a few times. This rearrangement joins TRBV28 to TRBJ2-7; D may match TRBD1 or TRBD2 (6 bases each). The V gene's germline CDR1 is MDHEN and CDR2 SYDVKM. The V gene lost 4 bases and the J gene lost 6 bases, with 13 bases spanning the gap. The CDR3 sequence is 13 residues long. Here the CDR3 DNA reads TGTGCCAGCAGTTCCCGGGGGCCAAGCGAGCAGTACTTC. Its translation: CASSSRGPSEQYF.

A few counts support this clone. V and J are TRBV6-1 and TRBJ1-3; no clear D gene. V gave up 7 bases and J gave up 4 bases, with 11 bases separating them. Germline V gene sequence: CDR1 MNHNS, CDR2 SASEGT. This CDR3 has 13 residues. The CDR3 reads CASTLGGGNTIYF. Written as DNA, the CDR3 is TGTGCCAGCACCCTAGGTGGGGGAAACACCATATATTTT.

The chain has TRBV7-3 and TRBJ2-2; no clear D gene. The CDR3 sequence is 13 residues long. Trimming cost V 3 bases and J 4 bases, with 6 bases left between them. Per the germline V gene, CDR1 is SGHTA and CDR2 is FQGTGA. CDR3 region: CASSFGTTGELFF. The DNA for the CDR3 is TGTGCCAGCAGCTTTGGAACCACCGGGGAGCTGTTTTTT.

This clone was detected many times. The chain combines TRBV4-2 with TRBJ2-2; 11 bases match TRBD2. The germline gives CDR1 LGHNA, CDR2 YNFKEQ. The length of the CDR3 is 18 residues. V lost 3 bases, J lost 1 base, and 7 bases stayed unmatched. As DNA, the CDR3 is TGTGCCAGCAGCCAGGTGGAGGGACTAGCGGTGAACACCGGGGAGCTGTTTTTT. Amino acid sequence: CASSQVEGLAVNTGELFF.

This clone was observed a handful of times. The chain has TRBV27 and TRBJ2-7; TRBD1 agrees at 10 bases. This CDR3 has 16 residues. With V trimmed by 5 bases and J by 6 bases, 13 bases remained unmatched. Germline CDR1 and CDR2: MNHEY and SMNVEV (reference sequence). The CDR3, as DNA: TGTGCCAGCAGTCAAATTCCGGGACAGGGGTCCGGCGAGCAGTACTTC. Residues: CASSQIPGQGSGEQYF.

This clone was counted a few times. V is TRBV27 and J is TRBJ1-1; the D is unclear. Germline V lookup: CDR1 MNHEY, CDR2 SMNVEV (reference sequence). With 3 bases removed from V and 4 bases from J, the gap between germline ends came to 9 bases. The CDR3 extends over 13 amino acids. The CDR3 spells CASSFVGSTEAFF. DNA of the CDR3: TGTGCCAGCAGTTTTGTCGGGAGCACTGAAGCTTTCTTT.

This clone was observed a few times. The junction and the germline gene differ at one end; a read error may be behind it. The CDR3 DNA sequence: TGTGCCAGCAGTTCGGTCGGGTTCACAGGTACGCAGTATTTT. This codes for CASSSVGFTGTQYF. The chain is built from TRBV27 and TRBJ2-3; the D gene is possibly TRBD1 (5 bases). This CDR3 is 14 amino acids long. The germline V gene encodes CDR1 MNHEY and CDR2 SMNVEV (reference sequence).

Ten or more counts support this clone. The CDR3 region is CASSNKLTQLRRGGEQFF. In DNA form, the CDR3 reads TGTGCCAGCTCAAATAAATTGACCCAGTTGAGGAGGGGGGGTGAGCAGTTCTTC. The rearrangement uses TRBV18 and TRBJ2-1; D perhaps matches TRBD2 (7 bases). The CDR3 runs to 18 residues. In germline, CDR1 is KGHSH, CDR2 LQKENI. V dropped 5 bases and J dropped 9 bases, with 29 bases sitting between them.

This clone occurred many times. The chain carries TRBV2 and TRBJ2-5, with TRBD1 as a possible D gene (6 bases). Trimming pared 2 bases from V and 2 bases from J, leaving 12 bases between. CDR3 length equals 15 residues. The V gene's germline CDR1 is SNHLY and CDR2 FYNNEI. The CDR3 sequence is CASSEIGQLQETQYF. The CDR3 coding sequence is TGTGCCAGCAGTGAAATCGGACAGCTACAAGAGACCCAGTACTTC.

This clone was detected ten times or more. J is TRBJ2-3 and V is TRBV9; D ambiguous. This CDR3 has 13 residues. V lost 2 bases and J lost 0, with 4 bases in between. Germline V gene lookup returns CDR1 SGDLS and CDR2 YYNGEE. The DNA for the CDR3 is TGTGCCAGCAGCGTCACTAGCACAGATACGCAGTATTTT. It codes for CASSVTSTDTQYF.

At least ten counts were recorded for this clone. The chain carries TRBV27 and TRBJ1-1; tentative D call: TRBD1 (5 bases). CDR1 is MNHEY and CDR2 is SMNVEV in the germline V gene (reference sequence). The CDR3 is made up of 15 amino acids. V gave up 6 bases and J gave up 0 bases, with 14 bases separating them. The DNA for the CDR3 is TGTGCCAGCAGCCCATACGACAGATTGAACACTGAAGCTTTCTTT. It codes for CASSPYDRLNTEAFF.

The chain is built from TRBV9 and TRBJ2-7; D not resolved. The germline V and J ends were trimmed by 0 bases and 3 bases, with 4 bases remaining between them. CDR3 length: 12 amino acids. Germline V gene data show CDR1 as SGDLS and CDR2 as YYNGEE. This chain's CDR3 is CASSVGCYEQYF. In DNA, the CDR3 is TGTGCCAGCAGCGTAGGTTGCTACGAGCAGTACTTC. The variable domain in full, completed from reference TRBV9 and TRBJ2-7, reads DSGVTQTPKHLITATGQRVTLRCSPRSGDLSVYWYQQSLDQGLQFLIQYYNGEERAKGNILERFSAQQFPDLHSELNLSSLELGDSALYFCASSVGCYEQYFGPGTRLTVT.

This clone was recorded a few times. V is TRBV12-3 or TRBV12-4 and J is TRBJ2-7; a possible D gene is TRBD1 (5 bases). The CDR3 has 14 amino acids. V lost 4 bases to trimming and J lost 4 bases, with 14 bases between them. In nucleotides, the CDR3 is TGTGCCAGCAGTTCTCGCCCGACAGAGTACGAGCAGTACTTC. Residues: CASSSRPTEYEQYF.

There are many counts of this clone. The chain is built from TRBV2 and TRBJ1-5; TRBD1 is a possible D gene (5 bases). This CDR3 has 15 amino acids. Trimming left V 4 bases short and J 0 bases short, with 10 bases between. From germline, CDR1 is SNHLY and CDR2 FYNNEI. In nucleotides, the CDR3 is TGTGCCAGCAGTGCCTGGCAGGGTAGCAATCAGCCCCAGCATTTT. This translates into CASSAWQGSNQPQHF.

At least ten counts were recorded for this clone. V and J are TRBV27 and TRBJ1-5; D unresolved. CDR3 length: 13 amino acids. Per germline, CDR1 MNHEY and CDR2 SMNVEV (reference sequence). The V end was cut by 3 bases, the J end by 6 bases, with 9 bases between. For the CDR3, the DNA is TGTGCCAGCAGTTTGCGTATTACTCAGCCCCAGCATTTT. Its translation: CASSLRITQPQHF.

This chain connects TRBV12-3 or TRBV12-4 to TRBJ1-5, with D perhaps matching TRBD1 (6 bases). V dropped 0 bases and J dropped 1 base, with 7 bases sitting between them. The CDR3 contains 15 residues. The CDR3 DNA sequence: TGTGCCAGCAGTTTAGCGGGGGCGAGCAATCAGCCCCAGCATTTT. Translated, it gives CASSLAGASNQPQHF.

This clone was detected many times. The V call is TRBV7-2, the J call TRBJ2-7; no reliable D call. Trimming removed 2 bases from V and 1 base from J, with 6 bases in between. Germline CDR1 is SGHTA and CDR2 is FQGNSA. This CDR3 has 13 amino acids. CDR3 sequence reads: CASSLWRSYEQYF. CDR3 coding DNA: TGTGCCAGCAGCTTATGGCGATCCTACGAGCAGTACTTC.

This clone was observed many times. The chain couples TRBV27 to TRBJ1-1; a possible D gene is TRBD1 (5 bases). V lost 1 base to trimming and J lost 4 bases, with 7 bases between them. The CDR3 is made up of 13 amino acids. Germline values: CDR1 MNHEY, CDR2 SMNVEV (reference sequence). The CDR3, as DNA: TGTGCCAGCAGTTTATACAGGACCACTGAAGCTTTCTTT. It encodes CASSLYRTTEAFF.